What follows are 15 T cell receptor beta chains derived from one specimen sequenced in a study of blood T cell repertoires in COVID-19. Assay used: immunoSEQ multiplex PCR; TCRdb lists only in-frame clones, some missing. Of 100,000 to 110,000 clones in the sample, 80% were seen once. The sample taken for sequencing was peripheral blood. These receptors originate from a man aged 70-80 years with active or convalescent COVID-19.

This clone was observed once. Written as DNA, the CDR3 is TGTGCCAGCAGTTTGGACAGGCGTAGCACAGATACGCAGTATTTT. This encodes CASSLDRRSTDTQYF. The rearrangement uses TRBV28 and TRBJ2-3; TRBD1 matches at 7 bases. CDR3 length: 15 amino acids. Trimming removed 3 bases from V and 0 bases from J; junction bases left unmatched: 3. The germline V gene encodes CDR1 MDHEN and CDR2 SYDVKM.

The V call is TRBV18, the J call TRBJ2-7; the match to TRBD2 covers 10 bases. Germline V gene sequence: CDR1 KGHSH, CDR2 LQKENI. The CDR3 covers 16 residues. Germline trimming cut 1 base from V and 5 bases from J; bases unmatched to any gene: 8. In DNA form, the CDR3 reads TGTGCCAGCTCACCACAGGTCTCCGGGACTAGCGACGAGCAGTACTTC. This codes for CASSPQVSGTSDEQYF.

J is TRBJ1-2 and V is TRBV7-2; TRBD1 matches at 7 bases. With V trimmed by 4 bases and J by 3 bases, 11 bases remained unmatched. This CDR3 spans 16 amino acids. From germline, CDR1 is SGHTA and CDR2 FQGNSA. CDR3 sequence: CASSSIPFDRDYGYTF. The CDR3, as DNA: TGTGCCAGCAGCTCAATTCCCTTCGACAGGGACTATGGCTACACCTTC.

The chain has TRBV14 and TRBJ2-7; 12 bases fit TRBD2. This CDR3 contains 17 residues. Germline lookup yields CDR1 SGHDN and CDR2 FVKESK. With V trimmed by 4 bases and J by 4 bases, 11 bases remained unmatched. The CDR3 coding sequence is TGTGCCAGCAGCCTCTTCGCTAGCGGGAGGGCCATTTACGAGCAGTACTTC. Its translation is CASSLFASGRAIYEQYF. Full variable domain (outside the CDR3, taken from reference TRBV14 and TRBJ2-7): EAGVTQFPSHSVIEKGQTVTLRCDPISGHDNLYWYRRVMGKEIKFLLHFVKESKQDESGMPNNRFLAERTGGTYSTLKVQPAELEDSGVYFCASSLFASGRAIYEQYFGPGTRLTVT.

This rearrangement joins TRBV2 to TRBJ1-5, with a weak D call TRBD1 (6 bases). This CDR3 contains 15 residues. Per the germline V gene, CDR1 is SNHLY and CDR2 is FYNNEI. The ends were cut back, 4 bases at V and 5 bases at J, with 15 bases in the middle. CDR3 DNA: TGTGCCAGCAGTGGGGGGACACGGGTGGATCAGCCCCAGCATTTT. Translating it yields CASSGGTRVDQPQHF. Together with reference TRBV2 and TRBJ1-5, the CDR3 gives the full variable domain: EPEVTQTPSHQVTQMGQEVILRCVPISNHLYFYWYRQILGQKVEFLVSFYNNEISEKSEIFDDQFSVERPDGSNFTLKIRSTKLEDSAMYFCASSGGTRVDQPQHFGDGTRLSIL.

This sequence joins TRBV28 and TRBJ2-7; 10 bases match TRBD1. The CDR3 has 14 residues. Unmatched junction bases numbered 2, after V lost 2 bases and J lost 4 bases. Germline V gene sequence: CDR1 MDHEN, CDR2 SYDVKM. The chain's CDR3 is CASSLDRGQYEQYF. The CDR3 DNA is TGTGCCAGCAGTTTAGACAGGGGGCAATACGAGCAGTACTTC.

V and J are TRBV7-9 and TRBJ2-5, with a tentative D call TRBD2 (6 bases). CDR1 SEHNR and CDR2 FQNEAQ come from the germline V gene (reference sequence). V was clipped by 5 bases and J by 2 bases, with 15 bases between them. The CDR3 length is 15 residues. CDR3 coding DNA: TGTGCCAGCAGCATACCTAGCGCCGTACAAGAGACCCAGTACTTC. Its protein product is CASSIPSAVQETQYF.

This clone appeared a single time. CDR3 loop: CASSYTGRTNEKLFF. The CDR3 DNA reads TGTGCCAGCAGCTACACAGGGCGAACTAATGAAAAACTGTTTTTT. V gene TRBV3-1 (or the pseudogene TRBV3-2) combines with J gene TRBJ1-4, with D maybe TRBD1 (6 bases). Trimming shortened V by 5 bases and J by 1 base, and 11 bases separated the two germline ends. The CDR3 loop spans 15 amino acids. The germline gives CDR1 LGHDT, CDR2 YNNKEL (reference sequence).

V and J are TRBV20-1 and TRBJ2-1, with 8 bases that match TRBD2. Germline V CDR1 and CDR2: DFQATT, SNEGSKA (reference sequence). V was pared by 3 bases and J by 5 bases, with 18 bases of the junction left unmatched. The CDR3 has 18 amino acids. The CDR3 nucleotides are TGCAGTGCTAGTCGATATTCACCCGGGAGGGCAATGGACAATGAGCAGTTCTTC. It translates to CSASRYSPGRAMDNEQFF.

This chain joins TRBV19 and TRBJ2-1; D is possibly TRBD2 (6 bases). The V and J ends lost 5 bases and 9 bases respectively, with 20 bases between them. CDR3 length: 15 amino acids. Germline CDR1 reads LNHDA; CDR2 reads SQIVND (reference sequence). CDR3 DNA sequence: TGTGCCAGTAGTTTCCCGGTGGCGGGACCCGGTGAGCAGTTCTTC. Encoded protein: CASSFPVAGPGEQFF.

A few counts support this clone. The CDR3: CATSRDRLAGKREQYF. For the CDR3, the DNA is TGTGCCACCAGCAGAGATCGTCTAGCGGGAAAACGCGAGCAGTACTTC. This rearrangement joins TRBV15 to TRBJ2-7; 9 nucleotides align to TRBD2. CDR1 is LNHNV and CDR2 is YYDKDF in the germline V gene (reference sequence). This CDR3 region has 16 residues. Trimming took 0 bases from V and 6 from J; bases not matched to a gene: 9.

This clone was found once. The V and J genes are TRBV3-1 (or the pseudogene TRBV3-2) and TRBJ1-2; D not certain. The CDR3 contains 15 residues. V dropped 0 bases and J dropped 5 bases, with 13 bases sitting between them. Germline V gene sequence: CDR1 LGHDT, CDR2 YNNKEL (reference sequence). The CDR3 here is CASSQEAKPWYGYTF. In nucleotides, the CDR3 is TGTGCCAGCAGCCAAGAAGCAAAGCCTTGGTATGGCTACACCTTC.

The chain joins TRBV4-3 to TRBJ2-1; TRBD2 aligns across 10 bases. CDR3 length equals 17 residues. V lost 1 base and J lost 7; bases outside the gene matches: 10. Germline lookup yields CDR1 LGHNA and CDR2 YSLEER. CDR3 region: CASSQVPSGSFGNEQFF. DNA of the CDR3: TGCGCCAGCAGCCAAGTCCCTAGCGGGAGTTTTGGGAATGAGCAGTTCTTC.

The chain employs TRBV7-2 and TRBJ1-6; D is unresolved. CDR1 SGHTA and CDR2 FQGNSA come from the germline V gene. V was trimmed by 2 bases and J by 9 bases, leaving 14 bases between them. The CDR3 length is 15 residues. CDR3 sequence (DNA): TGTGCCAGCAGCTTATCCCCCGGGGTTGGTTCACCCCTCCACTTT. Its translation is CASSLSPGVGSPLHF. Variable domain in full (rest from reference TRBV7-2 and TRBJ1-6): GAGVSQSPSNKVTEKGKDVELRCDPISGHTALYWYRQSLGQGLEFLIYFQGNSAPDKSGLPSDRFSAERTGGSVSTLTIQRTQQEDSAVYLCASSLSPGVGSPLHFGNGTRLTVT.

CDR3 in DNA: TGTGCCAGCAGTGCCAGACTAGAGGCCTTGTCCTACAATGAGCAGTTCTTC. This gives the protein CASSARLEALSYNEQFF. The gene calls are TRBV25-1 and TRBJ2-1, with D perhaps matching TRBD2 (6 bases). CDR1 is MGHDK and CDR2 is SYGVNS in the germline V gene. This CDR3 contains 17 residues. Trimming left V 4 bases short and J 1 base short, with 17 bases between.